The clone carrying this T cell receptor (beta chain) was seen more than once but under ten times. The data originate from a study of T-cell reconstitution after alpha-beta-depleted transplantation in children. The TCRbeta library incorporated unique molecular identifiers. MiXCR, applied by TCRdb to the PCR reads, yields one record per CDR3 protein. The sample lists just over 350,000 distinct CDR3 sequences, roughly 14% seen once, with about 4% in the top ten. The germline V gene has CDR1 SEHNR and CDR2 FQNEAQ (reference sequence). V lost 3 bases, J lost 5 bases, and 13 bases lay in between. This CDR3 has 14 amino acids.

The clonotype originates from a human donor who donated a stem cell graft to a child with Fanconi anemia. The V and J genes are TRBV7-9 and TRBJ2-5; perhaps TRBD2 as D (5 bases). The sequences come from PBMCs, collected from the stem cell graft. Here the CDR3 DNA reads TGTGCCAGCAGCTTGGCGGGTTCTGGGGAGACCCAGTACTTC. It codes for CASSLAGSGETQYF. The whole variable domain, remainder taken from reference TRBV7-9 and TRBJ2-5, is DTGVSQNPRHKITKRGQNVTFRCDPISEHNRLYWYRQTLGQGPEFLTYFQNEAQLEKSRLLSDRFSAERPKGSFSTLEIQRTEQGDSAMYLCASSLAGSGETQYFGPGTRLLVL.